One and the same sample provided the 23 T cell receptor beta chains below, sequenced in a study of OX40 agonist ivuxolimab in advanced cancers. The repertoire was sequenced with immunoSEQ multiplex PCR; TCRdb's copy has only in-frame clones and lacks some. The sample has about 10,000 clones; around 85% are singletons. The material was CD4+ or CD8+ T cells sorted from blood, obtained in a trial of the OX40 agonist ivuxolimab. Source of these receptors: an adult with an advanced solid tumor such as melanoma, head and neck, liver or kidney cancer.

The CDR3 region has the DNA TGTGCCAGCAGCCCCGACAGAATACAAGAGACCCAGTACTTC. Protein product: CASSPDRIQETQYF. The chain recombines TRBV7-6 with TRBJ2-5, with D possibly being TRBD1 (5 bases). The germline V gene has CDR1 SGHVS and CDR2 FNYEAQ. Deletions cut 5 bases from V and 2 bases from J, with 12 bases between. The CDR3 covers 14 residues.

This sequence joins TRBV5-8 and TRBJ1-1, with unresolved D. The CDR3 consists of 14 residues. Between the trimmed V and J ends, which lost 5 bases and 1 base, there was a span of 12 bases. Germline CDR1 is SGHTS and CDR2 is YDEGEE. The CDR3 is CASRKRERNTEAFF. CDR3 DNA: TGTGCCAGCAGAAAAAGGGAGCGGAACACTGAAGCTTTCTTT.

The rearrangement joins TRBV7-9 to TRBJ2-1; 9 nucleotides line up with TRBD2. Germline trimming cut 0 bases from V and 4 bases from J; bases unmatched to any gene: 4. Germline loops: CDR1 SEHNR, CDR2 FQNEAQ (reference sequence). The CDR3 is 16 residues long. The CDR3 sequence: CASSLASGGLYNEQFF. Written as DNA, the CDR3 is TGTGCCAGCAGCTTAGCTAGCGGGGGTTTATACAATGAGCAGTTCTTC. Full variable domain (missing parts from reference TRBV7-9 and TRBJ2-1): DTGVSQNPRHKITKRGQNVTFRCDPISEHNRLYWYRQTLGQGPEFLTYFQNEAQLEKSRLLSDRFSAERPKGSFSTLEIQRTEQGDSAMYLCASSLASGGLYNEQFFGPGTRLTVL.

This chain uses TRBV4-1 with TRBJ2-5, with D possibly being TRBD2 (5 bases). Deletions cut 4 bases from V and 4 bases from J, with 19 bases between. CDR1 and CDR2 (germline): MGHRA, YSYEKL. The CDR3 is 16 amino acids. CDR3 amino acids: CASSLSTGGWGETQYF. CDR3 sequence (DNA): TGCGCCAGCAGCCTTTCGACGGGCGGGTGGGGAGAGACCCAGTACTTC.

The V call is TRBV5-8, the J call TRBJ2-7, with D hard to call. Deletions cut 7 bases from V and 4 bases from J, with 12 bases between. The CDR3 is 12 amino acids. CDR1 SGHTS and CDR2 YDEGEE come from the germline V gene. The CDR3 reads CASRPHGYEQYF. The CDR3 DNA follows: TGTGCCAGCCGACCCCACGGGTACGAGCAGTACTTC.

The chain employs TRBV19 and TRBJ2-1; 7 bases match TRBD2. The CDR3 has 15 residues. Germline lookup yields CDR1 LNHDA and CDR2 SQIVND (reference sequence). V was pared by 1 base and J by 1 base, with 1 base of the junction left unmatched. This CDR3 is CASSIGTRSYNEQFF. The CDR3 DNA sequence: TGTGCCAGTAGTATAGGGACTAGGTCCTACAATGAGCAGTTCTTC.

In this sample, this clone turned up a few times. This chain joins TRBV9 and TRBJ1-1; the match to TRBD1 covers 7 bases. V shed 3 bases, J shed 1 base, and the junction held 3 bases outside the gene matches. Germline loops: CDR1 SGDLS, CDR2 YYNGEE. The CDR3 spans 14 residues. This chain's CDR3 is CASSAWDRNTEAFF. The CDR3 DNA reads TGTGCCAGCAGCGCCTGGGACAGGAACACTGAAGCTTTCTTT.

The rearrangement uses TRBV10-2 and TRBJ1-1, with 7 bases that match TRBD1. The CDR3 totals 15 residues. V lost 7 bases to trimming and J lost 0 bases; unmatched junction nucleotides: 8. Per the germline V gene, CDR1 is WSHSY and CDR2 is SAAADI. CDR3 sequence: CASTTGVHMNTEAFF. The CDR3 coding sequence is TGCGCCAGCACCACAGGGGTCCACATGAACACTGAAGCTTTCTTT.

The rearrangement joins TRBV13 to TRBJ2-3; TRBD2 matches 7 bases. Germline CDR1 PRHDT, CDR2 FYEKMQ (reference sequence). The trim removed 1 base at V and 0 bases at J, leaving 7 bases unmatched. This CDR3 region has 17 residues. Written as DNA, the CDR3 is TGTGCCAGCAGCTTAGCGGGGGGACCGATTAGCACAGATACGCAGTATTTT. It is translated as CASSLAGGPISTDTQYF.

CDR3 nucleotides: TGTGCCAGCAGTCCACAGGGAACAGATACGCAGTATTTT. Its protein is CASSPQGTDTQYF. The genes are TRBV7-9 and TRBJ2-3; tentative D call: TRBD1 (6 bases). Germline V lookup: CDR1 SEHNR, CDR2 FQNEAQ (reference sequence). Trimming removed 6 bases at V and 3 bases at J, with 10 bases between. The CDR3 totals 13 residues.

V and J are TRBV9 and TRBJ1-4, with a tentative D call TRBD1 (6 bases). V shed 4 bases and J shed 7 bases, with 14 bases lying between them. Germline CDR1 reads SGDLS; CDR2 reads YYNGEE. The CDR3 is 14 residues long. The CDR3 DNA reads as TGTGCCAGCAGCCCCCGGACAGAGGGTGAAAAACTGTTTTTT. Translated, it gives CASSPRTEGEKLFF. Full variable domain (missing parts from reference TRBV9 and TRBJ1-4): DSGVTQTPKHLITATGQRVTLRCSPRSGDLSVYWYQQSLDQGLQFLIQYYNGEERAKGNILERFSAQQFPDLHSELNLSSLELGDSALYFCASSPRTEGEKLFFGSGTQLSVL.

Points on this clone: The junction departs from germline at one end; a sequencing error may be responsible. The chain carries TRBV19 and TRBJ2-1; 10 bases line up with TRBD2. CDR1 and CDR2 (germline): LNHDA, SQIVND (reference sequence). This CDR3 comprises 15 residues. The CDR3: CASSRSGGAYNEQFF. CDR3 nucleotides: TGTGCCAGTAGTAGGAGCGGGGGGGCCTATAATGAGCAGTTCTTC. The variable domain in full, completed from reference TRBV19 and TRBJ2-1, reads DGGITQSPKYLFRKEGQNVTLSCEQNLNHDAMYWYRQDPGQGLRLIYYSQIVNDFQKGDIAEGYSVSREKKESFPLTVTSAQKNPTAFYLCASSRSGGAYNEQFFGPGTRLTVL.

This clone was picked up one time. The V gene is TRBV6-1, the J gene TRBJ2-7, with D hard to call. Trimming left V 2 bases short and J 5 bases short, with 10 bases between. This CDR3 contains 13 residues. Germline V gene data show CDR1 as MNHNS and CDR2 as SASEGT. This CDR3 is CASSENGADEQYF. The CDR3 bases are TGTGCCAGCAGTGAAAACGGTGCCGACGAGCAGTACTTC.

The chain links TRBV19 to TRBJ2-7; unclear D gene. CDR1 is LNHDA, CDR2 SQIVND, per germline (reference sequence). V lost 3 bases to trimming and J lost 3 bases, with 18 bases between them. There are 16 residues in the CDR3. The CDR3 loop reads CASSIPSGGQYYEQYF. CDR3 coding DNA: TGTGCCAGTAGTATTCCTTCCGGTGGGCAGTACTACGAGCAGTACTTC.

V gene TRBV6-1 combines with J gene TRBJ2-5; 16 bases agree with TRBD2. Germline V gives CDR1 MNHNS, CDR2 SASEGT. CDR3 length: 15 residues. V shed 7 bases, J shed 5 bases, and the junction held 4 bases outside the gene matches. The DNA for the CDR3 is TGTGCCAGCACCCGGGGACTAGCGGGGGGGGAGACCCAGTACTTC. Amino acid sequence: CASTRGLAGGETQYF.

The chain has TRBV2 and TRBJ2-2; no reliable D call. The ends were cut back, 5 bases at V and 6 bases at J, with 7 bases in the middle. The CDR3 has 12 residues. Germline V gene sequence: CDR1 SNHLY, CDR2 FYNNEI. In DNA, the CDR3 is TGTGCCAGCAGTTGGGGATCCGGGGAGCTGTTTTTT. Translation gives CASSWGSGELFF.

J is TRBJ2-7 and V is TRBV13; maybe TRBD2 (5 bases). The CDR3 has 13 amino acids. The V end lost 0 bases, the J end lost 6 bases, and 9 bases lay between the germline ends. Germline CDR1 is PRHDT and CDR2 is FYEKMQ (reference sequence). The CDR3 DNA reads as TGTGCCAGCAGCTTAGGACTGGCGGGCGAGCAGTACTTC. Its translation: CASSLGLAGEQYF.

This chain uses TRBV10-3 with TRBJ2-7, with D unclear. Trimming removed 10 bases at V and 2 bases at J, with 15 bases between. Germline loops: CDR1 ENHRY, CDR2 SYGVKD. The CDR3 has 13 residues. CDR3: CATGSADAYEQYF. Here the CDR3 DNA reads TGTGCCACCGGTTCGGCGGACGCCTACGAGCAGTACTTC.

The chain combines TRBV28 with TRBJ2-5; D gene uncertain. The CDR3 is 13 amino acids. Trimming cost V 3 bases and J 4 bases, with 9 bases left between them. CDR1 MDHEN and CDR2 SYDVKM come from the germline V gene. CDR3 in amino acids: CASSLSKLETQYF. Here the CDR3 DNA reads TGTGCCAGCAGTTTGTCCAAACTAGAGACCCAGTACTTC.

V gene TRBV27 combines with J gene TRBJ2-7, with no clear D. From germline, CDR1 is MNHEY and CDR2 SMNVEV (reference sequence). V was clipped by 6 bases and J by 6 bases, with 15 bases between them. This CDR3 comprises 13 residues. DNA of the CDR3: TGTGCCAGCAGCCCCGGCTCCACTGGCGAGCAGTACTTC. Protein: CASSPGSTGEQYF.

V is TRBV2 and J is TRBJ2-7; no clear D. V was pared by 6 bases and J by 6 bases, with 12 bases between. The CDR3 loop spans 12 amino acids. Germline V lookup: CDR1 SNHLY, CDR2 FYNNEI. CDR3 coding DNA: TGTGCCAGCAGGGGCCTCCCCCGCGAGCAGTACTTC. Translating gives CASRGLPREQYF.

The chain uses TRBV14 and TRBJ2-3; 8 nucleotides agree with TRBD1. Trimming removed 0 bases from V and 6 bases from J; junction bases left unmatched: 5. CDR3 size: 15 residues. Looked up from germline, CDR1 is SGHDN and CDR2 is FVKESK. Here the CDR3 DNA reads TGTGCCAGCAGCCAAGAGGGTGACAGGGGTGATACGCAGTATTTT. Protein product: CASSQEGDRGDTQYF.

V usage is TRBV5-8 and J usage is TRBJ2-7; 7 bases map to TRBD2. The CDR3 length is 16 residues. Losses at the gene ends were 3 bases for V and 0 bases for J; bases not matched to a gene: 9. Germline loops: CDR1 SGHTS, CDR2 YDEGEE. The CDR3 DNA follows: TGTGCCAGCAGCTCTGTGGTTTCTAGCGGCTCCTACGAGCAGTACTTC. Amino acids: CASSSVVSSGSYEQYF.